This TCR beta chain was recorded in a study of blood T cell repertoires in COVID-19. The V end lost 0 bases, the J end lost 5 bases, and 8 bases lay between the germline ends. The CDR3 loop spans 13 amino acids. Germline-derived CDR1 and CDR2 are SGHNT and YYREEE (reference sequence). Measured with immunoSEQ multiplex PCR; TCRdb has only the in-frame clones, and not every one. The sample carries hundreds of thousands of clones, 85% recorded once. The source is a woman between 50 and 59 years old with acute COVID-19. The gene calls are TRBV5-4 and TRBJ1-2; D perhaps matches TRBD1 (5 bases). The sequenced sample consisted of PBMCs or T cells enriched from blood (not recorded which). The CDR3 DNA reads TGTGCCAGCAGCTTGGGGGGGGATTATGGCTACACCTTC. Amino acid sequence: CASSLGGDYGYTF.